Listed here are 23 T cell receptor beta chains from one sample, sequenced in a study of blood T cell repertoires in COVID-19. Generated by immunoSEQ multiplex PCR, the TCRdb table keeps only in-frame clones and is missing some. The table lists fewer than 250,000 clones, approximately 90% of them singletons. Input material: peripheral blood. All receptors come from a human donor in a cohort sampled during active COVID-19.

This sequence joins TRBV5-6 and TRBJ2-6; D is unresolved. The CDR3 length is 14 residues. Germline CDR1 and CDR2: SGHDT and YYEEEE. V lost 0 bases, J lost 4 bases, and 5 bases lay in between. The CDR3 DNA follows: TGTGCCAGCAGCTTGGAATCAGGGGCCAACGTCCTGACTTTC. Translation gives CASSLESGANVLTF.

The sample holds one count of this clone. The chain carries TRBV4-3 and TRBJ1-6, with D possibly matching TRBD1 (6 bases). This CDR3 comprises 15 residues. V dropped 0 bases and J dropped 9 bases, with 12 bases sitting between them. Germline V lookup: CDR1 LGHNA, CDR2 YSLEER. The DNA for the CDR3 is TGCGCCAGCAGCCAAGATCCAGGGGCAAGTTCACCCCTCCACTTT. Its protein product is CASSQDPGASSPLHF.

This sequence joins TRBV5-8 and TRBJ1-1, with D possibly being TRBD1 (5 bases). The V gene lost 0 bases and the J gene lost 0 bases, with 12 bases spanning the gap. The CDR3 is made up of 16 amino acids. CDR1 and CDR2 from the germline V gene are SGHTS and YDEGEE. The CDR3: CASSLVYHRMNTEAFF. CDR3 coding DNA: TGTGCCAGCAGCTTGGTTTATCACAGGATGAACACTGAAGCTTTCTTT.

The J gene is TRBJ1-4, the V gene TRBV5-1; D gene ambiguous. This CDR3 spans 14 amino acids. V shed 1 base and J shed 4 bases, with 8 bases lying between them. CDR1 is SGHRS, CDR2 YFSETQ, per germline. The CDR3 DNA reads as TGCGCCAGCAGCTTGATGGCGGATAATGAAAAACTGTTTTTT. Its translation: CASSLMADNEKLFF.

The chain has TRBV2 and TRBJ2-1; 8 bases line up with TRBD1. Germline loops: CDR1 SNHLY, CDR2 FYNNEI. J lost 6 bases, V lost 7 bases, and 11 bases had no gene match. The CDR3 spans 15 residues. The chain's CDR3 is CASIQDRALGNEQFF. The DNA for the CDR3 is TGTGCCAGCATCCAGGACAGGGCTCTGGGCAATGAGCAGTTCTTC.

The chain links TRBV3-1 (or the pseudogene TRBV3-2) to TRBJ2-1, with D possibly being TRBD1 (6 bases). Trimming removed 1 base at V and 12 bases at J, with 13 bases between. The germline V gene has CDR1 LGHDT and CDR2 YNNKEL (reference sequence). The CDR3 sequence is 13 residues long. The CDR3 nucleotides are TGTGCCAGCAGCCAAGGGAGGAAGGGGGTGCAGTTCTTC. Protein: CASSQGRKGVQFF.

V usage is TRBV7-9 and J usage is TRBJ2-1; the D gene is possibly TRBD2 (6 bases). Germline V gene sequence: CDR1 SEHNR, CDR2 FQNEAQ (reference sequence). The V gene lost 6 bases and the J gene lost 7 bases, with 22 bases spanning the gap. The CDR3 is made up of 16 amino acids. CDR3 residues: CASSFGGNRALNEQFF. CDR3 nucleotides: TGTGCCAGCAGTTTCGGCGGGAACAGAGCTTTGAATGAGCAGTTCTTC.

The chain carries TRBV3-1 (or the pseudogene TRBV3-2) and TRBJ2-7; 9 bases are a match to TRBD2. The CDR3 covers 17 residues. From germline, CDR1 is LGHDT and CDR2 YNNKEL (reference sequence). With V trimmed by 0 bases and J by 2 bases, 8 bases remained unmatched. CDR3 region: CASSQDAGLARPYEQYF. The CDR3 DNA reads TGTGCCAGCAGCCAAGATGCAGGACTAGCGCGACCCTACGAGCAGTACTTC.

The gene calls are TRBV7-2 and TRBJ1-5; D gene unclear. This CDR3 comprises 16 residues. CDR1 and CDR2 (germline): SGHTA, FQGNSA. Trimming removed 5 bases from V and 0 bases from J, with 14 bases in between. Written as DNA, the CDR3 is TGTGCCAGCAGCACTTCGGGTTGGGTTAGCAATCAGCCCCAGCATTTT. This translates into CASSTSGWVSNQPQHF.

The CDR3 nucleotides read TGTGCCAGCAGGGATAGGACAAGCTCTGGAAACACCATATATTTT. It codes for CASRDRTSSGNTIYF. The chain recombines TRBV2 with TRBJ1-3, with a weak D call TRBD1 (5 bases). The CDR3 is 15 residues long. The V end lost 6 bases, the J end lost 0 bases, and 12 bases lay between the germline ends. Germline V gives CDR1 SNHLY, CDR2 FYNNEI.

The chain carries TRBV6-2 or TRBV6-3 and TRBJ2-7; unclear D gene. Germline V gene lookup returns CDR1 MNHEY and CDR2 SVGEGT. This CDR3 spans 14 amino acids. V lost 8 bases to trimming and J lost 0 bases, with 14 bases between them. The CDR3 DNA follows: TGTGCCAGCCGCCCGTTTTTAGTCTCCTACGAGCAGTACTTC. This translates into CASRPFLVSYEQYF.

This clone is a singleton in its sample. CDR3 DNA sequence: TGTGCCAGTAGTATAGATGGGGCGGGAGAGTACAATGAGCAGTTCTTC. It codes for CASSIDGAGEYNEQFF. V and J are TRBV19 and TRBJ2-1, with 7 nucleotides matching TRBD2. V dropped 0 bases and J dropped 4; count of bases not matched to a gene: 6. CDR3 size: 16 residues. Germline loops: CDR1 LNHDA, CDR2 SQIVND (reference sequence).

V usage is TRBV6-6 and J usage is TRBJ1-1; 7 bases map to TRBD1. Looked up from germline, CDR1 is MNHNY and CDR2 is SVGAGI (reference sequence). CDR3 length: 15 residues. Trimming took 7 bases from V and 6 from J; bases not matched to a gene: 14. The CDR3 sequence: CASNDWTGGRSEAFF. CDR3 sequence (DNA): TGTGCCAGCAACGACTGGACAGGCGGAAGGTCTGAAGCTTTCTTT.

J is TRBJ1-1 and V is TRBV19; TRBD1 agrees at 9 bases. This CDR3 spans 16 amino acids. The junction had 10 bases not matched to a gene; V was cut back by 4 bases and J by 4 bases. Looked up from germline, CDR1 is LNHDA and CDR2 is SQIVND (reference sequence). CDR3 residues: CASSRKGQGSATEAFF. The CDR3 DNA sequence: TGTGCCAGTAGTAGGAAGGGACAGGGCTCGGCCACTGAAGCTTTCTTT.

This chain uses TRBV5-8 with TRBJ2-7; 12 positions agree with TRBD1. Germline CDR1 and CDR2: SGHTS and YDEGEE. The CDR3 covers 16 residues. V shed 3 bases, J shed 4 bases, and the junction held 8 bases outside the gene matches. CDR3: CASSSPGQGAAYEQYF. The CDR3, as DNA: TGTGCCAGCAGCTCGCCGGGACAGGGGGCCGCATACGAGCAGTACTTC.

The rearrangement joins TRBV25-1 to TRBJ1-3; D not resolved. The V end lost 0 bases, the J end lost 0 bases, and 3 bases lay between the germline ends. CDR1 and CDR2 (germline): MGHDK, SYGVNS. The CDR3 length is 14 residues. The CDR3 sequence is CASSEYSSGNTIYF. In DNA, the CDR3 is TGTGCCAGCAGTGAATATAGCTCTGGAAACACCATATATTTT.

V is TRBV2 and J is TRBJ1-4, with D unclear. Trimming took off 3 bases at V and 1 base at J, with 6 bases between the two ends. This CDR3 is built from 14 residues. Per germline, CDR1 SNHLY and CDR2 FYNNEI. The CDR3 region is CASSDAVTNEKLFF. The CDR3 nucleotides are TGTGCCAGCAGTGATGCGGTAACTAATGAAAAACTGTTTTTT.

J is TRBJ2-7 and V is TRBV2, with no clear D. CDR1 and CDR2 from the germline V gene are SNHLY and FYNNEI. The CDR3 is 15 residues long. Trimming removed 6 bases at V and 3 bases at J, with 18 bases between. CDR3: CASRPQPFKSYEQYF. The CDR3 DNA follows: TGTGCCAGCAGACCACAGCCGTTCAAAAGCTACGAGCAGTACTTC.

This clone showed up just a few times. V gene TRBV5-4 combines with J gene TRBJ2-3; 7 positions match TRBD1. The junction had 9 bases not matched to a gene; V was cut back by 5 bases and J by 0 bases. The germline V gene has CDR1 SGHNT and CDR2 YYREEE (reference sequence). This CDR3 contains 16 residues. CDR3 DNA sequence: TGTGCCAGCAGGCCAGGGGGACGGGGCAGCACAGATACGCAGTATTTT. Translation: CASRPGGRGSTDTQYF.

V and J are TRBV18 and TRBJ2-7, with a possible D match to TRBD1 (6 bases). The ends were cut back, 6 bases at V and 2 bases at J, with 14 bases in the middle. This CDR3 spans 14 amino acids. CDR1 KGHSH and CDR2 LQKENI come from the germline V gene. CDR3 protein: CASSPTGIPYEQYF. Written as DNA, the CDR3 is TGTGCCAGCTCGCCTACAGGGATCCCCTACGAGCAGTACTTC.

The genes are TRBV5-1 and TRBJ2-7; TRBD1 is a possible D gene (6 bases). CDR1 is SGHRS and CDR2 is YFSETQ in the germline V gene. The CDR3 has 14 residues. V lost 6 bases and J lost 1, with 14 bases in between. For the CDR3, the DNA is TGCGCCAGCAACATAGGGACATCTTCCTACGAGCAGTACTTC. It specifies CASNIGTSSYEQYF.

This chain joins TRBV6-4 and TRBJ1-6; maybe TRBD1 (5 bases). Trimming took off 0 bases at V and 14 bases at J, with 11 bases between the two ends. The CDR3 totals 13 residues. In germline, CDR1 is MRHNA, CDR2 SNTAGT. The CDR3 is CASSDSQGGTLHF. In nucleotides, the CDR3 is TGTGCCAGCAGTGACTCTCAGGGAGGGACCCTCCACTTT.

CDR3 residues: CASSPRKSDRANQPQHF. For the CDR3, the DNA is TGTGCCAGCAGTCCCCGGAAATCGGACAGGGCGAATCAGCCCCAGCATTTT. V is TRBV6-6 and J is TRBJ1-5; 8 bases line up with TRBD1. V gave up 5 bases and J gave up 4 bases; unmatched junction bases: 13. The CDR3 runs 17 residues. In germline, CDR1 is MNHNY, CDR2 SVGAGI (reference sequence).